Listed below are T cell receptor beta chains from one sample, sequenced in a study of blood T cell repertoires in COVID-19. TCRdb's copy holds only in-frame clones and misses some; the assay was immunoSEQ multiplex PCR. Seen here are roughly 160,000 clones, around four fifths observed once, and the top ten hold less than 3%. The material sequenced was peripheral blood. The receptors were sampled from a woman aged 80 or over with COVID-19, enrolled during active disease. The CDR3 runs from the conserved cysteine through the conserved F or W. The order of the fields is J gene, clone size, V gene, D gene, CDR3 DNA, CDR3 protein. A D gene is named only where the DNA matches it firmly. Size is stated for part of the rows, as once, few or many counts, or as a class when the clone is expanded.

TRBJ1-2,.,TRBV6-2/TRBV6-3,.,TGTGCCAGCAGTTACTCGGGGCACCATACTAACTATGGCTACACCTTC,CASSYSGHHTNYGYTF
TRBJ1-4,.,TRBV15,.,TGTGCCACCAGTAGCGGAGCAACTAATGAAAAACTGTTTTTT,CATSSGATNEKLFF
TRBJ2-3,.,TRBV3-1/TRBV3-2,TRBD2,TGTGCCAGCAACCTAGCGGGAGGAGGCACAGATACGCAGTATTTT,CASNLAGGGTDTQYF
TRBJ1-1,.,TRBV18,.,TGTGCCAGCTCACTATACCAGGCCGGGAACACTGAAGCTTTCTTT,CASSLYQAGNTEAFF
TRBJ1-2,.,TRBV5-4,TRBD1,TGTGCCAGCACCTTTGATCCGACAGGGGGAAACTATGGCTACACCTTC,CASTFDPTGGNYGYTF
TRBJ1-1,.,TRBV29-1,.,TGCAGCGTCTATGGACCCTCGGGGGAGGTATTCTTT,CSVYGPSGEVFF
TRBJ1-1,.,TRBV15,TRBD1,TGTGCCACCAGGGGACAGCCGAACACTGAAGCTTTCTTT,CATRGQPNTEAFF
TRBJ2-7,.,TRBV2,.,TGTGCCAGCAGTCCACAGGAATTCTACGAGCAGTACTTC,CASSPQEFYEQYF
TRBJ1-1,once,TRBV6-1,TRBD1,TGTGCCAGCAGTTTGGGACAGATGAACACTGAAGCTTTCTTT,CASSLGQMNTEAFF
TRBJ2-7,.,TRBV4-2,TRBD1,TGTGCCAGCAGCCAAAACCGGGACAGGGTATACGAGCAGTACTTC,CASSQNRDRVYEQYF
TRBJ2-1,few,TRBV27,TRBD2,TGTGCCAGCGGGGGACTAGCGGGAGTGAATGAGCAGTTCTTC,CASGGLAGVNEQFF
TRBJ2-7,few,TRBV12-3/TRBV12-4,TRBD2,TGTGCCAGCAGCAAGCGGGGGGGCGGCGAGCAGTACTTC,CASSKRGGGEQYF
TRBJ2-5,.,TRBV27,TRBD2,TGTGCCAGCAGTTTAGGCCTAGCGGGGGGGCCGGGAGAGACCCAGTACTTC,CASSLGLAGGPGETQYF
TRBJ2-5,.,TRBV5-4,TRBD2,TGTGCCAGCAGCTTGGCGGGAGGGTTAAAAGAGACCCAGTACTTC,CASSLAGGLKETQYF
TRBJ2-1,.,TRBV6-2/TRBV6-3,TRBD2,TGTGCCAGCAGCATGGGACTAGCGGTGTACAATGAGCAGTTCTTC,CASSMGLAVYNEQFF
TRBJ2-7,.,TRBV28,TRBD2,TGTGCCAGCAGTCCAAGACTAGCGGGAGGTCCTACGAAGCAGTACTTC,CASSPRLAGGPTKQYF
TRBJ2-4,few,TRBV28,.,TGTGCCAGCAGTTTACAGGCGAAAAACATTCAGTACTTC,CASSLQAKNIQYF
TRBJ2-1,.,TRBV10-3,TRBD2,TGTGCCATCACTCAGCTCGGGGGGGGGATCAATGAGCAGTTCTTC,CAITQLGGGINEQFF
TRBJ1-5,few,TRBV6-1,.,TGTGCCAGCAGTGAACGGGGGCAGCCCCAGCATTTT,CASSERGQPQHF
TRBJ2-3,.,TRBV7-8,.,TGTGCCAGCAGCTTACGGGCGCGGACCGGGGGAAGCACAGATACGCAGTATTTT,CASSLRARTGGSTDTQYF
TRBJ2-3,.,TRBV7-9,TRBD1,TGTGCCAGCAGCTCAGGACAGGGTATGGATACGCAGTATTTT,CASSSGQGMDTQYF
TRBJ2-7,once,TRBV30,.,TGTGCCTGGAGTCCACCGCGCGGAACCTCCTACGAGCAGTACTTC,CAWSPPRGTSYEQYF
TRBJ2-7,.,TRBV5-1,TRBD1,TGCGCCAGCAGCTTGTACACAGGGGGCTTATACGAGCAGTACTTC,CASSLYTGGLYEQYF
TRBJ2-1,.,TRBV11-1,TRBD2,TGTGCCAGCAGCGCAGGACTAGCGGGAGGGCGGGGTGAGCAGTTCTTC,CASSAGLAGGRGEQFF
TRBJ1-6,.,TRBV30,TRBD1,TGTGCCTGGAGAGGCGGAGGGACAGGGGACTCACCCCTCCACTTT,CAWRGGGTGDSPLHF
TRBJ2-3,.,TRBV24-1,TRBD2,TGTGCCACCAGTGATGCTAGCGGGGGGACGGGGGGCACAGATACGCAGTATTTT,CATSDASGGTGGTDTQYF
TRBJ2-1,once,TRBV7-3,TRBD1,TGTGCCAGCAGCCGACAGGGGGCCTCCCACAATGAGCAGTTCTTC,CASSRQGASHNEQFF
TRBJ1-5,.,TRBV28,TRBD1,TGTGCCAGCAGTTTTTGGGGGACAGGGGATACTCAGCCCCAGCATTTT,CASSFWGTGDTQPQHF
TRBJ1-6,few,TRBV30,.,TGTGCCTGGAGCCACCCCCCCCGAACACCACCCCTCCACTTT,CAWSHPPRTPPLHF
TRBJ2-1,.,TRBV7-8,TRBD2,TGTGCCAGCAGCTTGACTAGCGGAGCCGGGAATGAGCAGTTCTTC,CASSLTSGAGNEQFF
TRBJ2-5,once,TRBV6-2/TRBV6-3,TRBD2,TGTGCCAGCAGTTCCGGGACTAGCGCAGAGACCCAGTACTTC,CASSSGTSAETQYF
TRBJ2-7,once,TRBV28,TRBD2,TGTGCCAGCAGTTTCCCCGGACTAGCGGGAAACGAGCAGTACTTC,CASSFPGLAGNEQYF
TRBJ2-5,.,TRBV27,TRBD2,TGTGCCAGCTGGTCTAGCGGGAGGACGGAGACCCAGTACTTC,CASWSSGRTETQYF
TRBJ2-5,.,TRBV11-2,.,TGTGCCAGCAGCCGACAGTGGGGCCAAGAGACCCAGTACTTC,CASSRQWGQETQYF
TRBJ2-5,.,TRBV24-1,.,TGTGCCACCAGTGATCCGCAGCGCGGGACCCAGTACTTC,CATSDPQRGTQYF
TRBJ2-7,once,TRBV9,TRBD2,TGTGCCAGCAGCCGTAGCGGGGACCCCTACGAGCAGTACTTC,CASSRSGDPYEQYF
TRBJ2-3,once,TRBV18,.,TGTGCCAGCTCACCCGGGGTAGCCCCAATCGCAGATACGCAGTATTTT,CASSPGVAPIADTQYF
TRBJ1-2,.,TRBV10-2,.,TGCGCCAGCAGTTCGACTCGACAGGCTAACTATGGCTACACCTTC,CASSSTRQANYGYTF
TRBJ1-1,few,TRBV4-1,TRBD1,TGCGCCAGCAGCCAACAACAGGGGGCGACAGCTTTCTTT,CASSQQQGATAFF
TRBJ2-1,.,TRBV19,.,TGTGCCAGTACCCCGTTCGCGCACAATGAGCAGTTCTTC,CASTPFAHNEQFF
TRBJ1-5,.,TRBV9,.,TGTGCCAGCACCTTAAGGACTCTGCGCTCTAGCAATCAGCCCCAGCATTTT,CASTLRTLRSSNQPQHF
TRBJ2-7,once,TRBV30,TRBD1,TGTGCCTGGAGAGCCCAGGGGGCCAGATACGAGCAGTACTTC,CAWRAQGARYEQYF
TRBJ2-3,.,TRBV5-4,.,TGTGCCAGCAGCTTGGATATTAGCACAGATACGCAGTATTTT,CASSLDISTDTQYF
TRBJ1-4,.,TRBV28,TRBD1,TGTGCCAGCAGTCCAAACAGGGGGCGCGCTGAAAAACTGTTTTTT,CASSPNRGRAEKLFF
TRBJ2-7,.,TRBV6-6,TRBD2,TGTGCCAGCAGGGAAGGGACTAGCGGGGGGTACGAGCAGTACTTC,CASREGTSGGYEQYF
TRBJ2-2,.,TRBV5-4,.,TGTGCCAGCAGCACGGACACCGTCACCGGGGAGCTGTTTTTT,CASSTDTVTGELFF
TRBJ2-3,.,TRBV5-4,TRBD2,TGTGCCAGCAGGCCGGGACTAGCGGGGACTAGCACAGATACGCAGTATTTT,CASRPGLAGTSTDTQYF
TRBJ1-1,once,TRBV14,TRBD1,TGTGCCAGCAGCCAAGCGGGTCATCCGGGACAGCGGAACACTGAAGCTTTCTTT,CASSQAGHPGQRNTEAFF
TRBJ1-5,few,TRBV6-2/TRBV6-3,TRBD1,TGTGCCAGCAGCCGGGACAGCTCAGGCAATCAGCCCCAGCATTTT,CASSRDSSGNQPQHF
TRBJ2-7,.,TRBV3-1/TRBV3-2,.,TGTGCCAGCAGCCAAGCTCTCGGCGAGCAGTACTTC,CASSQALGEQYF
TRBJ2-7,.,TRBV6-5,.,TGTGCCAGCACCAAAGCCGGGGCAGGGGCCTACGAGCAGTACTTC,CASTKAGAGAYEQYF
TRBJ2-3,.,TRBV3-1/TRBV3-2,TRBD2,TGTGCCAGCAGCCAGGGACTAGCGGGGGCCCAGGGCAATACGCAGTATTTT,CASSQGLAGAQGNTQYF
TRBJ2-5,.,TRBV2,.,TGTGCCAGCAGGGGCATTAGGGAGCGGGAGACCCAGTACTTC,CASRGIRERETQYF
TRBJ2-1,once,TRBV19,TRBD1,TGTGCCAGTAGTATTCGGGACAGGGCCTCGAGGGGGTTGTTCTTC,CASSIRDRASRGLFF
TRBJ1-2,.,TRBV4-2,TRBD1,TGTGCCAGCAGCCAAGATATTGGGGACAGGGGAGGTTTTGACTATGGCTACACCTTC,CASSQDIGDRGGFDYGYTF